The TCR beta chain under discussion was sequenced for a study of metastatic and nonmetastatic thyroid tumors. Concerning this clone: This may arise from a read error, as a much more abundant clone is one base away. The identical CDR3 is also encoded by other nucleotide sequences in the sample.

All patients reached thyroid surgery having received no treatment beforehand. Germline V CDR1 and CDR2: SGHTA, FQGNSA. The CDR3 totals 13 residues. V was pared by 1 base and J by 10 bases, with 10 bases between. TCRdb re-called clones from the PCR reads using MiXCR. The sample contains around 30,000 clones, approximately 17% of which appear only once. The genes are TRBV7-2 and TRBJ1-4, with D unclear. Sequencing was performed on blood. The receptor's source is a female donor with papillary thyroid cancer or a benign thyroid nodule (not recorded which). Some clones in this sample may be carry-over from other donors' samples. The chain's CDR3 is CASSLGYKRKLFF. The CDR3 nucleotides are TGTGCCAGCAGCTTAGGGTATAAGCGAAAACTGTTTTTT. Filled out from reference TRBV7-2 and TRBJ1-4, the complete variable domain reads GAGVSQSPSNKVTEKGKDVELRCDPISGHTALYWYRQSLGQGLEFLIYFQGNSAPDKSGLPSDRFSAERTGGSVSTLTIQRTQQEDSAVYLCASSLGYKRKLFFGSGTQLSVL.